This T cell receptor beta chain was identified during a study of regulatory T cells in long-lasting Graves disease. This clonotype was counted a few times. TCR beta libraries were built with iRepertoire HTBI primers and Arm-PCR of CDR3 regions. From the multiplex PCR reads, TCRdb called clonotypes with MiXCR, one entry per CDR3 protein. The table has roughly 380,000 distinct CDR3 sequences, about a sixth seen once; the top ten hold 25% to 30%. Time point noted: newly diagnosed GD, antithyroid drugs for less than 3 months. Generation of the TCR library employed RNA extracted from PBMCs. In addition, the sample was reused for a study of T cells in Graves' hyperthyroidism and ophthalmopathy. That study reports: Those patients with uncontrolled infection, other autoimmune disease, pregnancy or lactation were excluded.

The sample in question was peripheral blood mononuclear cells (PBMCs), obtained at new diagnosis, from a patient treated with antithyroid drugs. This clonotype originated in a man aged 40-50 years with Graves disease.

CDR3 nucleotide sequence: TGTGCCAGCAGCAATAGTGGGGGAGGTGATGAAAAACTGTTTTTT. It translates to CASSNSGGGDEKLFF. V usage is TRBV7-9 and J usage is TRBJ1-4, with a weak D call TRBD1 (5 bases). CDR1 SEHNR and CDR2 FQNEAQ come from the germline V gene (reference sequence). V was pared by 5 bases and J by 6 bases, with 16 bases between. This CDR3 is 15 amino acids long.